This TCR beta chain was sequenced during a study of identical twins. The CDR3 loop spans 14 amino acids. The germline V gene encodes CDR1 MDHEN and CDR2 SYDVKM. V was trimmed by 1 base and J by 1 base, leaving 7 bases between them. With template switching, a universal primer site was added, and the cDNA carried unique molecular identifiers. MiXCR was run by TCRdb on the 5' RACE reads, yielding one entry per CDR3 protein. This sample carries 300,000 to 400,000 distinct CDR3 sequences, more than 9% of them seen once, and the ten largest clones take 6% to 9%. The data also belong to a second study, concerning yellow fever vaccine responses in identical twins. According to that study: Reportedly, twins showed a vaccine T cell response that looked partly convergent and partly personalized.

The V call is TRBV28, the J call TRBJ1-1; D unresolved. Sequenced material: CD8+ T cells sorted from blood. The TCR originated in a woman between 18 and 29 years old in good health. CDR3 residues: CASSLSGRNTEAFF. The CDR3 coding sequence is TGTGCCAGCAGTTTATCCGGGAGGAACACTGAAGCTTTCTTT.